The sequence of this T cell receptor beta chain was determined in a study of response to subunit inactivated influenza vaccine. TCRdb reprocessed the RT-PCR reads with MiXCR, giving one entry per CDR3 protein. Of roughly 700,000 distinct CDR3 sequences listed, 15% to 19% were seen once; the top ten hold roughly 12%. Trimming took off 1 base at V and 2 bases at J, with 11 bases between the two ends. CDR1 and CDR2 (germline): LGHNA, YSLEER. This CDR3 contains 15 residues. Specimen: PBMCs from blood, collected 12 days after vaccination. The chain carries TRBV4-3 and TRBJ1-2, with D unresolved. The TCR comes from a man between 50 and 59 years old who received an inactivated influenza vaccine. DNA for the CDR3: TGCGCCAGCAGCCAAGGAATCAGCATCAACTATGGCTACACCTTC. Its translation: CASSQGISINYGYTF.